Listed below are T cell receptor beta chains from one sample, sequenced in a study of T cell responses to AZD1222 COVID-19 vaccine. Assay used: immunoSEQ multiplex PCR; TCRdb lists only in-frame clones, some missing. The table includes more than 110,000 clones, around nine tenths detected once. Sample: peripheral blood, taken 28 days after the second AZD1222 dose. The receptors originated from an adult who received the AZD1222 COVID-19 vaccine. The CDR3 runs from the conserved cysteine through the conserved F or W. The order of the fields is V gene, J gene, CDR3 protein.

TRBV7-2	TRBJ2-1	CASSATLSYNEQFF
TRBV11-2	TRBJ1-2	CASSKGASNPNYGYTF
TRBV30	TRBJ2-7	CAWGGSGYEQYF
TRBV30	TRBJ2-7	CAWSEGGGMLYEQYF
TRBV4-2	TRBJ2-1	CASSSRTSGSSGSYNEQFF
TRBV12-3/TRBV12-4	TRBJ1-2	CASSSGEGYTF
TRBV4-1	TRBJ2-1	CASSQPIAGGSYNEQFF
TRBV6-5	TRBJ2-7	CASSYSPSGQVVEQYF
TRBV4-2	TRBJ1-6	CASSQEQRGHSPLHF
TRBV28	TRBJ1-4	CASSRGKLFF